Listed here are 9 T cell receptor beta chains from one sample, sequenced in a study of OX40 agonist ivuxolimab in advanced cancers. Libraries were built with the immunoSEQ multiplex PCR assay. TCRdb limited this immuneACCESS table to in-frame rearrangements with V and J called. A share of clones is missing; checked studies link under half to unresolved V genes, and the rest is unexplained. The sample table shows some 32,000 clones, and 84% are seen once. About 20% of the sample goes to the ten largest clones. Sequenced material: CD4+ or CD8+ T cells sorted from blood, taken in a trial of the OX40 agonist ivuxolimab. These receptors all come from an adult with an advanced solid tumor such as melanoma, head and neck, liver or kidney cancer.

The chain combines TRBV5-6 with TRBJ2-1; D remains ambiguous. The CDR3 sequence is 13 residues long. Trimming stripped 0 bases from V and 6 bases from J, with 7 bases between. Germline loops: CDR1 SGHDT, CDR2 YYEEEE. The CDR3 spells CASSLGFPNEQFF. CDR3 sequence (DNA): TGTGCCAGCAGCTTGGGTTTCCCCAATGAGCAGTTCTTC.

This clone was observed once. This chain joins TRBV28 and TRBJ2-1, with 7 bases identical to TRBD2. Trimming removed 11 bases from V and 2 bases from J; junction bases left unmatched: 6. The CDR3 runs 13 residues. Germline V gives CDR1 MDHEN, CDR2 SYDVKM. The CDR3 here is CAGGGPAYNEQFF. The CDR3 coding sequence is TGTGCCGGGGGAGGGCCTGCCTACAATGAGCAGTTCTTC.

The chain couples TRBV18 to TRBJ2-2, with D uncertain. The V and J ends lost 3 bases and 5 bases respectively, with 10 bases between them. CDR3 size: 14 residues. CDR1 KGHSH and CDR2 LQKENI come from the germline V gene. CDR3 nucleotides: TGTGCCAGCTCACCGGACCCCGCGACCGGGGAGCTGTTTTTT. Residues: CASSPDPATGELFF. The full variable domain, with the rest looked up from reference TRBV18 and TRBJ2-2, is NAGVMQNPRHLVRRRGQEARLRCSPMKGHSHVYWYRQLPEEGLKFMVYLQKENIIDESGMPKERFSAEFPKEGPSILRIQQVVRGDSAAYFCASSPDPATGELFFGEGSRLTVL.

The chain is built from TRBV11-2 and TRBJ1-2; D is perhaps TRBD1 (6 bases). The CDR3 loop spans 12 amino acids. Trimming cost V 5 bases and J 13 bases, with 17 bases left between them. Germline V CDR1 and CDR2: SGHAT, FQNNGV. The CDR3 DNA is TGTGCCAGCAGCCATGGACAGTGGTCTCTCACCTTC. Its translation: CASSHGQWSLTF.

This chain uses TRBV19 with TRBJ2-7; TRBD1 matches at 9 bases. CDR1 and CDR2 (germline): LNHDA, SQIVND (reference sequence). The CDR3 length is 15 residues. Trimming cost V 5 bases and J 4 bases; bases outside gene matches: 9. For the CDR3, the DNA is TGTGCCAGTAGTGCGGGACAGGGAGGGTATTACGAGCAGTACTTC. Translated, it gives CASSAGQGGYYEQYF.

This chain uses TRBV4-2 with TRBJ2-6; no clear D gene. CDR1 and CDR2 (germline): LGHNA, YNFKEQ. This CDR3 has 16 residues. V dropped 0 bases and J dropped 0 bases, with 6 bases sitting between them. This CDR3 reads CASSQDLSSGANVLTF. Written as DNA, the CDR3 is TGTGCCAGCAGCCAAGACCTGTCCTCTGGGGCCAACGTCCTGACTTTC.

This chain joins TRBV9 and TRBJ2-4, with D possibly called TRBD1 or TRBD2 (5 bases each). Trimming took off 0 bases at V and 4 bases at J, with 11 bases between the two ends. CDR3 size: 15 residues. Germline CDR1 and CDR2: SGDLS and YYNGEE. CDR3 region: CASSVGAGTKNIQYF. The CDR3 nucleotides read TGTGCCAGCAGCGTAGGCGCAGGGACGAAAAACATTCAGTACTTC.

This chain connects TRBV27 to TRBJ2-3; a weak D match, TRBD1 (5 bases). The V end was cut by 4 bases, the J end by 2 bases, with 13 bases between. The CDR3 is 15 amino acids. Per the germline V gene, CDR1 is MNHEY and CDR2 is SMNVEV (reference sequence). For the CDR3, the DNA is TGTGCCAGCAGTTATAGGACACCCCTCACAGATACGCAGTATTTT. It yields the protein CASSYRTPLTDTQYF.

The CDR3 coding sequence is TGTGCCACTTCGACAGCGGGGCAGGGGGCCCTCCACTTT. Translated, it gives CATSTAGQGALHF. The chain is built from TRBV27 and TRBJ1-6, with 7 bases matching TRBD1. The CDR3 totals 13 residues. The junction had 14 bases not matched to a gene; V was cut back by 10 bases and J by 14 bases. CDR1 MNHEY and CDR2 SMNVEV come from the germline V gene (reference sequence).